These T cell receptor beta chains were read from a single sample in a study of cytomegalovirus exposure and HLA in healthy donors. Libraries were prepared by immunoSEQ multiplex PCR; TCRdb keeps only in-frame clonotypes and omits some of them. This table holds around 180,000 clones, 80% found once. The specimen sequenced was PBMCs. The source of these receptors is a woman in her forties in good health and CMV-seronegative. CDR3s include the opening cysteine and the closing phenylalanine or tryptophan. Each record gives: clone size, V gene, J gene, D gene, CDR3 protein, CDR3 DNA. A D gene is named only where the DNA matches it firmly. The size entry is marked missing in some rows and otherwise reads once, few, many or a size class.

few	TRBV5-1	TRBJ2-2	NA	CASSLATDRNTGELFF	TGCGCCAGCAGCTTGGCGACAGACCGGAACACCGGGGAGCTGTTTTTT
NA	TRBV6-5	TRBJ2-2	TRBD2	CASSYWREGNTGELFF	TGTGCCAGCAGTTACTGGCGGGAGGGGAACACCGGGGAGCTGTTTTTT
NA	TRBV30	TRBJ1-6	TRBD1	CAWSRGAGGSPLHF	TGTGCCTGGAGTAGAGGGGCAGGGGGATCACCCCTCCACTTT
NA	TRBV9	TRBJ2-5	NA	CASSPGDLGETQYF	TGTGCCAGCAGCCCAGGGGATTTAGGGGAGACCCAGTACTTC
few	TRBV9	TRBJ2-1	TRBD2	CASSVVPSGRAGEQFF	TGTGCCAGCAGCGTAGTTCCTAGCGGGAGGGCAGGTGAGCAGTTCTTC
NA	TRBV5-6	TRBJ1-1	NA	CASSLGSRGTEAFF	TGTGCCAGCAGCTTGGGGTCCCGGGGCACTGAAGCTTTCTTT
NA	TRBV4-1	TRBJ2-2	TRBD1	CASSQGTGGSGELFF	TGCGCCAGCAGCCAAGGGACAGGGGGCTCCGGGGAGCTGTTTTTT
NA	TRBV27	TRBJ1-2	TRBD1	CASSFLDRVGGYTF	TGTGCCAGCAGTTTCCTCGACAGGGTAGGCGGCTACACCTTC
NA	TRBV11-3	TRBJ1-1	NA	CASSPYPQLSGTEAFF	TGTGCCAGCAGCCCGTACCCTCAACTATCGGGCACTGAAGCTTTCTTT
NA	TRBV5-5	TRBJ1-1	TRBD1	CASRQGALRNTEAFF	TGTGCCAGCAGACAGGGGGCTTTGAGGAACACTGAAGCTTTCTTT
NA	TRBV7-8	TRBJ2-2	TRBD2	CASSPRTSGRFANTGELFF	TGTGCCAGCAGCCCTAGGACTAGCGGGAGATTCGCGAACACCGGGGAGCTGTTTTTT
NA	TRBV7-9	TRBJ1-1	NA	CSSSLLTGNTEAFF	TGTTCCAGCAGCCTGCTCACAGGGAACACTGAAGCTTTCTTT
NA	TRBV27	TRBJ2-2	TRBD2	CASSLSSGTTGELFF	TGTGCCAGCAGTTTATCGAGCGGGACGACCGGGGAGCTGTTTTTT
NA	TRBV11-2	TRBJ1-1	TRBD1	CASSLIWTGGTEAFF	TGTGCCAGCAGCCTGATCTGGACAGGGGGAACTGAAGCTTTCTTT
NA	TRBV6-5	TRBJ1-2	NA	CASSYSIVGGYGYTF	TGTGCCAGCAGTTACTCGATAGTGGGGGGCTATGGCTACACCTTC
few	TRBV6-5	TRBJ2-1	NA	CASSEGRGVQFF	TGTGCCAGCAGTGAAGGTCGCGGAGTGCAGTTCTTC
NA	TRBV9	TRBJ1-5	TRBD1	CASSVSDRDQPQHF	TGTGCCAGCAGCGTATCCGACAGGGATCAGCCCCAGCATTTT
NA	TRBV18	TRBJ1-1	NA	CASSRATGNTEAFF	TGTGCCAGCTCACGCGCTACCGGGAACACTGAAGCTTTCTTT
NA	TRBV7-9	TRBJ1-1	NA	CASSLVQGVNTEAFF	TGTGCCAGCAGCTTAGTGCAGGGTGTGAACACTGAAGCTTTCTTT
NA	TRBV9	TRBJ2-5	TRBD2	CASSRTSGGQETQYF	TGTGCCAGCAGCCGGACTAGCGGAGGCCAAGAGACCCAGTACTTC
NA	TRBV27	TRBJ2-7	NA	CASSFTANSYEQYF	TGTGCCAGCAGTTTCACAGCAAACTCCTACGAGCAGTACTTC
once	TRBV19	TRBJ2-7	TRBD1	CASSPLSGTGDQQYF	TGTGCCAGTAGTCCCCTCTCCGGGACAGGGGACCAGCAGTACTTC
NA	TRBV15	TRBJ1-4	NA	CATSRPRPGSNEKLFF	TGTGCCACCAGCAGACCTAGGCCGGGATCCAATGAAAAACTGTTTTTT
NA	TRBV5-1	TRBJ2-3	NA	CAGSEVVTDTQYF	TGCGCCGGCAGCGAGGTAGTCACGGATACGCAGTATTTT
NA	TRBV30	TRBJ1-1	NA	CAWSRTHTEAFF	TGTGCCTGGAGCCGGACACACACTGAAGCTTTCTTT
NA	TRBV12-5	TRBJ1-1	TRBD1	CASGMTGYLTEAFF	TGTGCTAGTGGCATGACAGGGTATTTGACTGAAGCTTTCTTT
few	TRBV11-3	TRBJ1-4	NA	CASSFRTNEKLFF	TGTGCCAGCAGCTTCCGGACTAATGAAAAACTGTTTTTT
few	TRBV11-3	TRBJ1-2	NA	CASSLDPQGHGYTF	TGTGCCAGCAGCTTAGATCCGCAGGGGCATGGCTACACCTTC
NA	TRBV11-3	TRBJ2-5	NA	CASSLTQRETQYF	TGTGCCAGCAGCTTAACCCAGAGGGAGACCCAGTACTTC
NA	TRBV5-4	TRBJ2-2	TRBD2	CASSLLAGEVTGELFF	TGTGCCAGCAGCTTGCTAGCGGGAGAGGTCACCGGGGAGCTGTTTTTT
NA	TRBV5-4	TRBJ1-3	NA	CASSLDSLNSGNTIYF	TGTGCCAGCAGCTTAGACAGTCTGAACTCTGGAAACACCATATATTTT
NA	TRBV27	TRBJ2-3	NA	CASSLLAADTQYF	TGTGCCAGCAGTTTATTGGCAGCAGATACGCAGTATTTT
few	TRBV5-6	TRBJ2-5	NA	CASSPPQETQYF	TGTGCCAGCAGCCCTCCCCAAGAGACCCAGTACTTC
NA	TRBV15	TRBJ1-4	TRBD1	CATSRQTPGQGGEKLFF	TGTGCCACCAGCAGACAAACCCCGGGACAGGGTGGGGAAAAACTGTTTTTT
NA	TRBV30	TRBJ1-1	NA	CAWRAGQGTEAFF	TGTGCCTGGAGGGCCGGGCAGGGCACTGAAGCTTTCTTT
NA	TRBV19	TRBJ2-1	NA	CASSDHPLDEQFF	TGTGCCAGTAGTGACCACCCCCTAGATGAGCAGTTCTTC
NA	TRBV5-4	TRBJ2-2	TRBD1	CASSLRGQGFAGELFF	TGTGCCAGCAGCTTGAGGGGACAGGGGTTTGCCGGGGAGCTGTTTTTT
NA	TRBV5-6	TRBJ2-5	TRBD1	CASSSFQGAQETQYF	TGTGCCAGCAGCTCCTTTCAGGGGGCGCAGGAGACCCAGTACTTC
few	TRBV19	TRBJ2-2	TRBD1	CASRRTGGSGELFF	TGTGCCAGTCGTCGGACAGGGGGATCCGGGGAGCTGTTTTTT
once	TRBV30	TRBJ2-3	TRBD2	CAWSRGTSGTDTQYF	TGTGCCTGGAGCAGGGGGACTAGCGGGACAGATACGCAGTATTTT
NA	TRBV9	TRBJ1-4	TRBD1	CASSPRDSPNEKLFF	TGTGCCAGCAGCCCTAGGGACAGTCCTAATGAAAAACTGTTTTTT
NA	TRBV4-1	TRBJ2-1	TRBD1	CASSVERLDRGPYNEQFF	TGCGCCAGCAGCGTAGAAAGACTCGACAGGGGGCCCTACAATGAGCAGTTCTTC
few	TRBV14	TRBJ1-3	NA	CASSRGRNTIYF	TGTGCCAGCAGCAGGGGGAGAAACACCATATATTTT
NA	TRBV10-3	TRBJ2-7	TRBD2	CAISSGVAGYEQYF	TGTGCCATCAGTTCCGGGGTAGCGGGATACGAGCAGTACTTC
few	TRBV29-1	TRBJ1-5	TRBD1	CSVEDRTGGGPQHF	TGCAGCGTTGAAGATCGGACAGGGGGCGGGCCCCAGCATTTT
NA	TRBV27	TRBJ2-3	NA	CASSLGEGGDTQYF	TGTGCCAGCAGTTTGGGTGAGGGTGGGGATACGCAGTATTTT
NA	TRBV7-2	TRBJ2-5	NA	CASSLAREETQYF	TGTGCCAGCAGCTTAGCCAGGGAAGAGACCCAGTACTTC
NA	TRBV7-2	TRBJ1-4	TRBD1	CASSLVSGGNEKLFF	TGTGCCAGCAGCTTAGTTTCAGGGGGTAATGAAAAACTGTTTTTT
NA	TRBV6-5	TRBJ2-6	NA	CASGDMSSGANVLTF	TGTGCCTCCGGGGATATGAGCTCTGGGGCCAACGTCCTGACTTTC
once	TRBV19	TRBJ1-4	NA	CASTRGVDNEKLFF	TGTGCCAGTACCCGGGGGGTCGACAATGAAAAACTGTTTTTT
NA	TRBV5-6	TRBJ1-5	NA	CASSLGPSSNQPQHF	TGTGCCAGCAGCTTGGGGCCGTCTAGCAATCAGCCCCAGCATTTT
NA	TRBV9	TRBJ1-2	TRBD1	CASSGGTDLPLEGYTF	TGTGCCAGCAGCGGAGGGACAGATCTACCTTTGGAAGGCTACACCTTC
NA	TRBV13	TRBJ1-2	TRBD1	CASSSRTGVNGYTF	TGTGCCAGCAGCTCCCGGACAGGGGTGAATGGCTACACCTTC